The 5 T cell receptor beta chains below come from one sample, sequenced in a study of T cells in Graves' hyperthyroidism and ophthalmopathy. The source material, RNA transcripts, was used to amplify TCR beta CDR3 regions. During a first-round RT-PCR of the TCR CDR3, the HTBI primer set was used. TCRdb fed the multiplex PCR reads into MiXCR, producing one record per CDR3 protein. The profile shows roughly 380,000 distinct CDR3 sequences, roughly 14% of them singletons. The specimen was blood. The receptors here all came from a man aged 25 to 40 with Graves' hyperthyroidism that later progressed to Graves' ophthalmopathy.

V and J are TRBV10-2 and TRBJ1-2; no firm D call. CDR3 length: 14 amino acids. V gave up 7 bases and J gave up 4 bases, with 16 bases separating them. CDR1 WSHSY and CDR2 SAAADI come from the germline V gene. In DNA, the CDR3 is TGCGCCAGCAAAGGGTTAGACGCAGTCTATGGCTACACCTTC. Its translation: CASKGLDAVYGYTF.

This clonotype appeared a few times. This chain uses TRBV5-1 with TRBJ1-4, with 8 bases fitting TRBD1. V lost 2 bases and J lost 4; bases outside the gene matches: 4. CDR3 size: 15 residues. Germline V CDR1 and CDR2: SGHRS, YFSETQ. The CDR3 protein is CASSLRTGNNEKLFF. DNA for the CDR3: TGCGCCAGCAGCTTAAGGACAGGGAATAATGAAAAACTGTTTTTT.

At least ten counts were recorded for this clonotype. The chain is built from TRBV28 and TRBJ1-2, with unresolved D. Germline lookup yields CDR1 MDHEN and CDR2 SYDVKM. The V gene lost 4 bases and the J gene lost 2 bases, with 5 bases spanning the gap. The CDR3 is made up of 12 amino acids. The CDR3 loop reads CASSSKNYGYTF. Here the CDR3 DNA reads TGTGCCAGCAGTTCAAAGAACTATGGCTACACCTTC.

The chain carries TRBV4-1 and TRBJ1-1; D ambiguous. This CDR3 is 15 amino acids long. Trimming cost V 0 bases and J 0 bases, with 8 bases left between them. Germline-derived CDR1 and CDR2 are MGHRA and YSYEKL. CDR3: CASSQDPGVNTEAFF. Here the CDR3 DNA reads TGCGCCAGCAGCCAAGATCCCGGGGTGAACACTGAAGCTTTCTTT.

This clonotype turned up a few times. This chain joins TRBV6-1 and TRBJ1-5, with 9 bases matching TRBD1. V was pared by 6 bases and J by 3 bases, with 6 bases of the junction left unmatched. The germline CDR1 and CDR2 sequences are MNHNS and SASEGT. The CDR3 totals 15 residues. This CDR3 is CASRLTGGFNQPQHF. Written as DNA, the CDR3 is TGTGCCAGCAGGTTAACAGGGGGCTTCAATCAGCCCCAGCATTTT.